The 5 T cell receptor beta chains given below trace back to one sample, sequenced in a study of response to subunit inactivated influenza vaccine. TCRdb fed the RT-PCR reads into MiXCR, producing one record per CDR3 protein. Here the sample spans more than 400,000 distinct CDR3 sequences, approximately 7.2% being singletons. Sample: PBMCs from blood, taken less than 25 months after vaccination. The receptors here all came from a man in his fifties or sixties who received an inactivated influenza vaccine.

This clonotype was counted a few times. The rearrangement uses TRBV14 and TRBJ2-5, with 7 positions matching TRBD2. Germline trimming cut 1 base from V and 3 bases from J; bases unmatched to any gene: 8. The length of the CDR3 is 16 residues. Germline CDR1 SGHDN, CDR2 FVKESK. The CDR3 is CASSQVPAGRKETQYF. Here the CDR3 DNA reads TGTGCCAGCAGCCAAGTTCCAGCGGGGAGAAAAGAGACCCAGTACTTC.

This clonotype was found a few times. The rearrangement uses TRBV5-1 and TRBJ2-7, with 7 bases matching TRBD1. V trimming: 0 bases; J trimming: 6 bases; junction bases outside the gene matches: 6. Germline CDR1 SGHRS, CDR2 YFSETQ. The CDR3 runs to 14 residues. The CDR3 sequence: CASSLDLTGVEQYF. The CDR3 coding sequence is TGCGCCAGCAGCTTGGACCTAACAGGGGTCGAGCAGTACTTC. Supplemented by reference TRBV5-1 and TRBJ2-7, the full variable domain reads KAGVTQTPRYLIKTRGQQVTLSCSPISGHRSVSWYQQTPGQGLQFLFEYFSETQRNKGNFPGRFSGRQFSNSRSEMNVSTLELGDSALYLCASSLDLTGVEQYFGPGTRLTVT.

In this sample, this clonotype turned up many times. The V call is TRBV6-2 or TRBV6-3, the J call TRBJ2-4; TRBD2 is a possible D gene (6 bases). This CDR3 region has 15 residues. In germline, CDR1 is MNHEY, CDR2 SVGEGT. Trimming removed 6 bases at V and 0 bases at J, with 12 bases between. The CDR3 protein is CASSPGLLAKNIQYF. CDR3 nucleotides: TGTGCCAGCAGCCCGGGACTCCTAGCCAAAAACATTCAGTACTTC.

This clonotype was recorded only once. The V gene is TRBV7-9, the J gene TRBJ2-1; 9 positions agree with TRBD2. CDR3 length: 16 amino acids. Germline CDR1 SEHNR, CDR2 FQNEAQ (reference sequence). V shed 5 bases, J shed 3 bases, and the junction held 8 bases outside the gene matches. The CDR3 nucleotides are TGTGCCAGCAGCGCCAGCGGGGGGCTGTTCTACAATGAGCAGTTCTTC. This translates into CASSASGGLFYNEQFF.

This clonotype was found many times. This rearrangement joins TRBV15 to TRBJ2-3, with D possibly TRBD1 on 5 matching bases. The CDR3 consists of 15 residues. Germline V gene data show CDR1 as LNHNV and CDR2 as YYDKDF (reference sequence). Trimming removed 1 base from V and 2 bases from J, with 10 bases in between. The CDR3 here is CATSRGPGPTDTQYF. As DNA, the CDR3 is TGTGCCACCAGCAGAGGGCCAGGGCCCACAGATACGCAGTATTTT.